The subject of this entry is one T cell receptor (beta chain). This clonotype has ten or more counts. The specificity of this receptor is unknown. Base qualities are not at hand, and no much larger clone is one base apart. This specimen comes from a study of blood T cells in healthy people across ages (dated by TCRdb to between 2015 and 2017). In terms of the full investigation: In model experiments, template switching captured about one uniquely barcoded TCR beta cDNA molecule for every two T cells. Two additional independent replicas of 1 million unique cDNA reads from the same blood draw were analyzed for two donors (one aged 18 to 30 and one aged 80 or older). Donors were grouped into four age groups: young (average 16 years), middle-aged (about 38), aged (around 62) and long-lived (about 89). Using deep sequencing normalized with unique cDNA molecular identifiers, the study measured how TCR beta repertoire diversity changes with age. To avoid experimental bias, donors of different ages were randomly spread across the sequencing lanes.

Libraries were built with 5' RACE. The instrument given in TCRdb is Illumina HiSeq 2500. A second about 7 to 11 cycle PCR used a sample-barcoded 5' primer and a J-beta primer mix. A unique molecular identifier was introduced onto each TCR beta cDNA molecule by a template-switch 5' adaptor carrying 12 random nucleotides. Each sample yielded at least 2.5 million CDR3-containing paired-end reads. The Mint cDNA synthesis kit, primed by a TRBC-specific oligonucleotide, was used to synthesize first-strand cDNA from all RNA. All cDNA was treated with uracil-DNA glycosylase and then went through a first 18-cycle PCR with the universal primers M1SS and BC2_uni_R. Per the source publication's procedure: For normalization, 1 million high-quality reads were randomly selected from each sample, with every read carrying a distinct molecular identifier. Reads sharing molecular identifiers were discarded rather than binned into consensus sequences. MiTCR, run with a Q25 quality threshold and the strictest error-elimination algorithm, handled CDR3 identification, clonotype clustering and error correction. A nonparametric unseen species model with Euler transformation was used to estimate lower-bound total TCR beta diversity. TCRdb reprocessed the public reads (quality trimming at Q25 with fastp, clone calling with MiXCR) and kept in-frame beta chains. Rows with one shared CDR3 protein collapse into an entry with the most common genes and DNA. These V and J calls derive from TCRdb rather than the authors' analysis. This sample lists 590,000 or so distinct CDR3 sequences; about 30% were detected once. Roughly 14% of the sample is held by the ten biggest clonotypes.

Sequences SGHRS (CDR1) and YFSETQ (CDR2) are obtained from the germline V gene. V and J lose 4 bases and 4 bases, and a span of 23 bases separates them. From cysteine to phenylalanine, the CDR3 is 17 amino acids long. Only the CDR3 region is kept as DNA, spanning 51 bases read in frame from base 1. Systemically healthy Caucasian individuals from Russia, some 38 in total and aged about 6 to 95 years, were included as donors. About 10 milliliters of peripheral blood were collected from each donor into EDTA-treated Vacutainer tubes. Ficoll-Paque density-gradient centrifugation was used to isolate PBMCs, with at least 7 million obtained per sample. Trizol reagent was used to extract total RNA from the PBMCs, yielding at least 6 micrograms per sample. For every donor, flow cytometry on a PBMC aliquot measured the percentage of naive CD45RAhigh/CD27high T cells. The full study reports these points: Compared with the aged group, the long-lived group had more naive CD4+ T cells, fewer expanded clones and increased TCR diversity, suggesting age selection. Estimates of total diversity based on one million sequenced T cells were considered lower bounds and underestimates. Because donor CMV infection status was unknown, age-related changes in expanded clonotypes were potentially confounded. Conclusive comparison of naive and antigen-experienced compartments was prevented by the profiling of bulk unsorted PBMCs. The percentage of naive T cells measured by flow cytometry correlated strongly with observed TCR beta diversity. Observed TCR beta diversity per million T cells fell roughly linearly with age, and a significant reduction was already apparent by age around 44.

The sequence links TRBV5-1 to TRBJ1-1, and perhaps TRBD1 as D gene, on 6 matching bases. Sequencing was carried out using blood. This clonotype was sampled from a woman older than 75 in good health. The nucleotides are TGCGCCAGCAGCCCTAGGCAACAGGGAAGATCGACCACTGAAGCTTTCTTT. It codes for CASSPRQQGRSTTEAFF.